The 21 T cell receptor beta chains given below trace back to one sample, sequenced in a study of T cell clonality in common variable immunodeficiency (dated by TCRdb to the mid-2010s). General findings and caveats noted by the study authors: CVID TCRbeta sequences were reported to have fewer deletions and N-nucleotide insertions and to lack highly modified clones with 13 or more V deletions.

No antigens are known for them. Receptor amplification or capture employed the immunoSEQ multiplex PCR assay. In TCRdb, the immuneACCESS table is reduced to in-frame sequences with V and J assigned. These tables do not hold every clone; where another copy was compared, an unresolved V gene accounts for under half, and the others remain unexplained. The table puts fewer than 30,000 clones in this sample, none counted just once. The top ten clones comprise 29% of the sample. The sample was peripheral blood mononuclear cells. The origin of the receptors is a human donor with common variable immunodeficiency.

Only a few counts were recorded for this clone. With the read ending 3 residues before the CDR3 end, the germline J gene is used to fill in that end. V usage is TRBV7-2 and J usage is TRBJ1-4; a weak D match, TRBD1 (5 bases). The V and J ends lost 0 bases and 7 bases respectively, with 9 bases between them. CDR1 is SGHTA and CDR2 is FQGNSA in the germline V gene. The length of the CDR3 is 14 residues. The CDR3 sequence is CASSLAGRAEKLFF. The DNA read from the CDR3 is TGTGCCAGCAGCTTAGCCGGCAGGGCTGAAAAA.

About this clone: The CDR3 is cut off 3 residues early in the read; its end comes from the germline J gene. J is TRBJ1-2 and V is TRBV7-6; TRBD1 matches 7 bases. The junction had 13 bases not matched to a gene; V was cut back by 5 bases and J by 4 bases. CDR3 length equals 16 residues. In germline, CDR1 is SGHVS, CDR2 FNYEAQ. Here the CDR3 reads CASSPSRDRAFYGYTF. Partial CDR3 DNA: TGTGCCAGCAGCCCATCCCGCGACAGGGCGTTCTATGGC. The variable domain in full, completed from reference TRBV7-6 and TRBJ1-2, reads GAGVSQSPRYKVTKRGQDVALRCDPISGHVSLYWYRQALGQGPEFLTYFNYEAQQDKSGLPNDRFSAERPEGSISTLTIQRTEQRDSAMYRCASSPSRDRAFYGYTFGSGTRLTVV.

This clone was seen a handful of times. The observed sequence ends 3 residues before the CDR3 terminus, with the missing tail filled in from the germline J gene. The gene calls are TRBV7-2 and TRBJ1-1; a weak D match, TRBD1 (5 bases). The CDR3 has 15 amino acids. Germline CDR1 SGHTA, CDR2 FQGNSA. With 3 bases removed from V and 0 bases from J, the gap between germline ends came to 11 bases. The sequenced CDR3 bases are TGTGCCAGCAGCTTTACAGGTAATCTGAACACTGAA. Protein product: CASSFTGNLNTE. The complete CDR3 sequence is CASSFTGNLNTEAFF.

The sample holds a few counts of this clone. Read sequence stops 3 residues before the CDR3 end, and the germline J gene provides the missing end. This sequence joins TRBV19 and TRBJ1-5; possibly TRBD1 for D (6 bases). Germline V gene data show CDR1 as LNHDA and CDR2 as SQIVND (reference sequence). The CDR3 sequence is 14 residues long. Deletions cut 4 bases from V and 5 bases from J, with 12 bases between. This CDR3 reads CASSTQGGDQPQHF. The CDR3 bases that were read are TGTGCCAGTAGTACCCAAGGGGGTGATCAGCCC.

This clone was counted many times. The missing CDR3 end, 3 residues past where the read stops, is filled in from the germline J gene. V and J are TRBV6-2 or TRBV6-3 and TRBJ1-2; tentatively, D is TRBD1 (6 bases). Germline CDR1 MNHEY, CDR2 SVGEGT. This CDR3 spans 17 amino acids. V shed 5 bases and J shed 4 bases, with 23 bases lying between them. This CDR3 reads CASSPGDRDTYLYGYTF. The sequenced part of the CDR3 DNA is TGTGCCAGCAGTCCTGGGGACCGGGACACCTATCTCTATGGC.

Comment on this clone: The read is 3 residues too short to cover the CDR3 end, so that end is filled in from the germline J gene. The chain recombines TRBV7-9 with TRBJ2-3; 9 nucleotides align to TRBD1. The CDR3 consists of 14 residues. CDR1 SEHNR and CDR2 FQNEAQ come from the germline V gene (reference sequence). CDR3 DNA, as far as it was read: TGTGCCAGCAGCCCGTGGACAGGGGAGGAGACG. This codes for CASSPWTGEET. In full, the CDR3 reads CASSPWTGEETQYF. The whole variable domain, remainder taken from reference TRBV7-9 and TRBJ2-3, is DTGVSQNPRHKITKRGQNVTFRCDPISEHNRLYWYRQTLGQGPEFLTYFQNEAQLEKSRLLSDRFSAERPKGSFSTLEIQRTEQGDSAMYLCASSPWTGEETQYFGPGTRLTVL.

This clone was detected a few times. The read gets to within 3 residues of the CDR3 end, and the germline J gene fills in the rest. The chain combines TRBV18 with TRBJ1-1, with TRBD1 identical over 9 bases. The CDR3 runs to 15 residues. CDR1 KGHSH and CDR2 LQKENI come from the germline V gene. V lost 3 bases and J lost 1; bases outside the gene matches: 3. The CDR3 protein is CASSPYRGPNTEAFF. The CDR3 DNA, read in part, is TGTGCCAGCTCACCCTACAGGGGGCCGAACACTGAA.

This clone was counted a few times. The read stops 3 residues short of the end of the CDR3; the missing end is completed from the germline J gene. The V gene is TRBV7-3, the J gene TRBJ1-1; tentatively, D is TRBD1 (5 bases). The germline V gene encodes CDR1 SGHTA and CDR2 FQGTGA. The CDR3 totals 16 residues. Trimming removed 0 bases from V and 3 bases from J, with 14 bases in between. CDR3 bases read: TGTGCCAGCAGCTTAACTCCAGGGCGGTTTTACACTGAA. Protein sequence: CASSLTPGRFYTE. The CDR3, in full, reads CASSLTPGRFYTEAFF.

This clone was counted only a few times. The sequenced fragment ends 3 residues before the CDR3 boundary, so the rest is inferred from the germline J gene. The rearrangement joins TRBV6-1 to TRBJ1-6, with 8 bases lining up with TRBD1. The CDR3 contains 16 residues. V was pared by 1 base and J by 7 bases, with 6 bases of the junction left unmatched. CDR1 is MNHNS, CDR2 SASEGT, per germline. Incomplete CDR3 DNA: TGTGCCAGCAGTGAAGGGACAGGGTATGGGAATTCACCC. Protein product: CASSEGTGYGNSP. The whole CDR3 region reads CASSEGTGYGNSPLHF.

Points on this clone: The read ends 3 residues shy of where the CDR3 ends; the end is completed using the germline J gene. This chain connects TRBV6-2 or TRBV6-3 to TRBJ2-7, with a possible D match to TRBD1 (5 bases). V lost 11 bases to trimming and J lost 4 bases, with 15 bases between them. The CDR3 has 12 residues. Germline-derived CDR1 and CDR2 are MNHEY and SVGEGT. The part of the CDR3 DNA that was read is TGTGCCTGCTCAAATACAGGTTACGAG. Its protein is CACSNTGYE. In full, the CDR3 reads CACSNTGYEQYF.

This clone appeared many times. The sequence runs out 3 residues before the end of the CDR3; the remainder is reconstructed from the germline J gene. The chain employs TRBV29-1 and TRBJ1-2; D may be TRBD1 (5 bases). CDR1 is SQVTM, CDR2 ANQGSEA, per germline. The CDR3 runs to 12 residues. V lost 6 bases and J lost 5, with 13 bases in between. The CDR3 here is CSVTWGGYGYTF. The sequenced part of the CDR3 DNA is TGCAGCGTCACTTGGGGGGGGTATGGC.

Remarks on this clone: The DNA ends 3 residues before the CDR3 does, and the rest of the CDR3 is filled in from the germline J gene. This rearrangement joins TRBV7-2 to TRBJ2-3; 8 bases are shared with TRBD2. CDR1 is SGHTA and CDR2 is FQGNSA in the germline V gene. There are 15 residues in the CDR3. Losses at the gene ends were 1 base for V and 3 bases for J; bases not matched to a gene: 3. CDR3 sequence reads: CASSLVRGGTDTQYF. The sequenced CDR3 bases are TGTGCCAGCAGCTTAGTACGGGGGGGAACAGATACG.

This clone has a count of ten or more. Sequencing ends 3 residues short of the CDR3 end; the germline J gene provides the rest. The gene calls are TRBV7-9 and TRBJ2-3; the match to TRBD1 covers 8 bases. CDR1 SEHNR and CDR2 FQNEAQ come from the germline V gene (reference sequence). The CDR3 is 14 amino acids. V trimming: 6 bases; J trimming: 6 bases; junction bases outside the gene matches: 8. The CDR3 region is CASRLNQGADTQYF. The sequenced part of the CDR3 DNA is TGTGCCAGCAGACTAAATCAGGGGGCGGATACG.

This clone has ten or more counts. Read sequence stops 3 residues before the CDR3 end, and the germline J gene provides the missing end. V usage is TRBV19 and J usage is TRBJ1-5; perhaps TRBD1 as D (5 bases). The CDR3 is 17 amino acids. Trimming pared 7 bases from V and 0 bases from J, leaving 19 bases between. Germline lookup yields CDR1 LNHDA and CDR2 SQIVND (reference sequence). The DNA read from the CDR3 is TGTGCCAGTACCCCAGGGTCCCAGTCCTTTAGCAATCAGCCC. Amino acids: CASTPGSQSFSNQP. The entire CDR3 protein is CASTPGSQSFSNQPQHF.

This clone showed up just a few times. The read gets to within 3 residues of the CDR3 end, and the germline J gene fills in the rest. V gene TRBV19 combines with J gene TRBJ1-5; D gene uncertain. The CDR3 consists of 14 residues. Germline CDR1 reads LNHDA; CDR2 reads SQIVND (reference sequence). V lost 2 bases, J lost 7 bases, and 12 bases lay in between. Here the CDR3 reads CASSIKIPGQPQHF. Incomplete CDR3 DNA: TGTGCCAGTAGTATAAAGATACCGGGGCAGCCC.

This clone was picked up a small number of times. The read is 3 residues too short to cover the CDR3 end, so that end is filled in from the germline J gene. This chain joins TRBV30 and TRBJ2-1; 12 positions agree with TRBD2. CDR3 size: 13 residues. V shed 4 bases, J shed 7 bases, and the junction held 2 bases outside the gene matches. Looked up from germline, CDR1 is GTSNPN and CDR2 is SVGIG (reference sequence). Incomplete CDR3 DNA: TGTGCCTGGACTAGCGGGGGGGCAAATGAG. Translating it yields CAWTSGGANE. The full-length CDR3 reads as CAWTSGGANEQFF.

This clone occurred a few times. The read halts 3 residues ahead of the CDR3 end, with the missing end drawn from the germline J gene. The chain has TRBV30 and TRBJ2-7; TRBD1 aligns across 9 bases. Germline loops: CDR1 GTSNPN, CDR2 SVGIG (reference sequence). This CDR3 has 15 residues. V shed 1 base, J shed 3 bases, and the junction held 7 bases outside the gene matches. The DNA read from the CDR3 is TGTGCCTGGAGTGCCCCGGGACAGGGTTTCTACGAG. It encodes CAWSAPGQGFYE. In full, the CDR3 reads CAWSAPGQGFYEQYF.

There are many counts of this clone. The read halts 3 residues ahead of the CDR3 end, with the missing end drawn from the germline J gene. The chain uses TRBV10-3 and TRBJ1-2; D uncertain. Germline V gives CDR1 ENHRY, CDR2 SYGVKD. The germline V and J ends were trimmed by 5 bases and 5 bases, with 12 bases remaining between them. This CDR3 spans 13 amino acids. The CDR3 bases that were read are TGTGCCATCAGTCAGACAAACTCTTATGGC. This translates into CAISQTNSYG. From start to end, the CDR3 is CAISQTNSYGYTF.

Regarding this clone: The read ends 3 residues before the CDR3 terminus; that terminus is restored from the germline J gene. This chain connects TRBV19 to TRBJ2-1, with 11 bases fitting TRBD2. Germline CDR1 reads LNHDA; CDR2 reads SQIVND (reference sequence). V was pared by 5 bases and J by 4 bases, with 10 bases of the junction left unmatched. The CDR3 consists of 17 residues. The CDR3 bases that were read are TGTGCCAGTAGTCGCAATTCCGGGACTAGCGGATACAATGAG. Encoded protein: CASSRNSGTSGYNE. The whole CDR3 is CASSRNSGTSGYNEQFF.

There are a few counts of this clone. Sequencing ends 3 residues short of the CDR3 end; the germline J gene provides the rest. J is TRBJ2-7 and V is TRBV5-1; D perhaps matches TRBD1 (5 bases). Trimming removed 1 base from V and 5 bases from J, with 13 bases in between. Germline V gene sequence: CDR1 SGHRS, CDR2 YFSETQ. CDR3 size: 14 residues. Incomplete CDR3 DNA: TGCGCCAGCAGCTTGTCCCAGGGTGGGAACGAG. This translates into CASSLSQGGNE. The complete CDR3 sequence is CASSLSQGGNEQYF.

This clone appeared a few times. Partial CDR3 DNA: TGTGCCAGCAGTACCCGGGACACCTCCTACGAG. Translating gives CASSTRDTSYE. Given in full, the CDR3 is CASSTRDTSYEQYF. The V call is TRBV7-9, the J call TRBJ2-7; possibly TRBD1 for D (6 bases). The read finishes 3 residues shy of the CDR3 end, and the germline J gene is used to complete it. Per germline, CDR1 SEHNR and CDR2 FQNEAQ (reference sequence). The V end lost 6 bases, the J end lost 0 bases, and 12 bases lay between the germline ends. This CDR3 is 14 amino acids long.